This entry is about one TCR beta chain. Its antigen is not known. This sample was included in a study of blood T cells in healthy people across ages. Overall study findings and caveats: Researchers report that TCR beta diversity correlated strongly with naive T cell percentage.

PCR was performed a second time for about 7 to 11 cycles using a sample-barcoded 5' primer and a J-beta primer mix. In TCRdb, the 5' RACE reads were re-called with MiXCR into one record per CDR3 protein. Of about a million distinct CDR3 sequences in the sample, roughly 47% were seen once. Sequencing was performed on blood. The sequence was obtained from a woman aged 55-70 years in good health.

The CDR3 DNA sequence: TGTGCCAGCAGAAAACAGGGAGGGAACTACGAGCAGTACTTC. It is translated as CASRKQGGNYEQYF. The J gene is TRBJ2-7, the V gene TRBV6-2 or TRBV6-3; tentative D call: TRBD2 (7 bases). The V end was cut by 6 bases, the J end by 3 bases, with 15 bases between. The CDR3 runs 14 residues. CDR1 is MNHEY and CDR2 is SVGEGT in the germline V gene.